Detailed here is one TCR beta chain. What it recognizes is unknown. The sample comes from a study of T-cell memory formation after mild COVID-19. Study as a whole: For the most part, TCR clusters were specific to one donor. Notes on the study in general: Contracting CD8+ clones were enriched in EMRA, CD4+ mainly in CM and EM.

TCRdb recomputed calls from the 5' RACE reads with MiXCR, one row per CDR3 protein. The table includes over 400,000 distinct CDR3 sequences, under 25% detected once. CDR3 length equals 15 residues. Germline CDR1 reads SGHTA; CDR2 reads FQGNSA. J was trimmed by 1 base and V by 5 bases; bases with no gene match: 3. This sequence joins TRBV7-2 and TRBJ1-5; 9 positions agree with TRBD1. Sequenced: PBMCs or a T cell subset sorted from them (not recorded which). The clonotype originates from an adult woman who had mild COVID-19 (a few samples of this study predate the infection). Cell type and time point are not known. CDR3: CASSGDRVSNQPQHF. The CDR3 nucleotides read TGTGCCAGCAGCGGGGACAGGGTGAGCAATCAGCCCCAGCATTTT.